The present entry profiles one T cell receptor beta chain with its context. This clone occurred a few times. Which antigen it targets is not known. No much larger clone exists at a distance of one base, and base qualities are not known. From the cysteine up to the phenylalanine, the CDR3 has a length of 14 residues. CDR3 DNA is the only sequence kept; it has 42 bases, read in frame from the first base. V is pruned by 4 bases and J by 3 bases, leaving 5 bases of the junction without a gene match. The germline V gene provides CDR1 MNHNS and CDR2 SASEGT. Using the deep immunoSEQ assay, multiplex PCR amplified TCR CDR3 regions from genomic DNA. For each cell subset, the extracted genomic DNA was distributed evenly across all wells of several immunoSEQ 96-well plates, and each plate served as one replicate. For sorted subsets, approximately 210 ng genomic DNA, equal to 30,000 or so T cell genomes, was loaded into each replicate PCR. The purified libraries were quantified using a Qubit 3.0 fluorometer, sized with a Bioanalyzer 2100, and then quantified again using the KAPA Library Quantification kit. A separate single-read 150-cycle Illumina NextSeq 550 flow cell was used to sequence each immunoSEQ 96-well plate. Turning to the authors' computational methods: Because only junctional sequences without quality scores were contained in the immunoSEQ output, filtering matching that applied to full-length reads could not be performed. Sequences were annotated with PyIR, a Python wrapper for IgBLAST v1.9, and V/J genes and CDR3 were assigned using IMGT germline references. Reads were filtered out if the reads had weak V/J assignments (E-value above 1e-6), no CDR3, stop codons, out-of-frame junctions, or ambiguous translated residues. V3J clonotypes were defined by identical inferred V gene, J gene, and CDR3 amino acid sequence. Percentage overlap between repertoires was calculated by dividing the number of shared unique clonotypes by the size of the smaller repertoire. RTK rarefaction, the Chao1 estimator, and Recon v2.1 estimates of unobserved clonotypes were used to assess repertoire richness. For all TCRbeta clonotypes obtained by the gDNA method from a few donors, generation probabilities were computed with OLGA. TCRdb holds this immuneACCESS table with in-frame rearrangements only. Some clones are missing; in checked studies, unresolved V genes explain under half, and the rest has no known cause. D and trimming come from the DNA, and the V and J calls and clone size come from that table. The sample table holds about 1.1 million clones, of which roughly 80% were seen once. The top ten constitute roughly 0.82% of the sample.

These data originate in a study of shared clonotypes between healthy human individuals (dated by TCRdb to 2020 to 2022). The study in broad terms: Two women and three men aged 18 to 49 years were included in the cohort. To increase sequencing depth and limit assay-specific biases, TCR repertoire library preparation and sequencing were carried out by different laboratories using diverse techniques. Per donor, leukapheresis produced somewhere between about 0.85 and 9.5 billion PBMCs. To estimate repertoire size and how much clonotype sharing occurs between individuals, the study deeply sequenced the blood TCR repertoires of five or six healthy adults. Per donor, three plates each were used for CD4 naive and CD4 memory, two for CD8 naive, and one for CD8 memory.

Overall study results and their limits: Naive subsets generally had larger estimated clonotype richness than memory subsets. Pairwise subsampling led to the expectation that sequencing depth would affect the degree of clonotype sharing among donors. About 4.5% of naive CD4, roughly 3.5% of naive CD8, about 2.1% of memory CD4, and approximately 0.39% of memory CD8 clonotypes were shared across several donors. The small number of donors limited the genetic and exposure-history diversity represented. Sampling was restricted to blood, and TCR repertoires in tissue are likely to differ from TCR repertoires in blood. Rarefaction of sorted-subset datasets indicated incomplete sequencing despite the large sequencing depth. Clonotypes shared by all four sorted-subset donors showed higher generation probabilities than non-shared clonotypes.

The donors were healthy, HIV-negative adults with no recently reported acute infections or vaccinations. Every donor was a Caucasian adult residing in Nashville, Tennessee, USA. CD4+ T cells were enriched by magnetic negative selection, after which naive cells were positively selected on CD45RA and the negative fraction was taken as the memory subset. After blood collection by leukapheresis, PBMCs were isolated using Ficoll-Histopaque density gradient centrifugation and then cryopreserved in the vapor phase of liquid nitrogen. Analytical flow cytometry was used to check the purity and quantity of every magnetically sorted T cell population. From each sorted fraction, genomic DNA was isolated and quantified by UV absorbance on a Nanodrop 2000c.

Sequenced material: memory CD4+ T cells from PBMCs. Sample cell subset or site, as interpreted from the label and publication: CD45RA-negative fraction. Rearrangement joined TRBV6-1 to TRBJ2-5, with 7 bases aligning to TRBD1. This receptor was taken from a man aged 18 to 29 in good health. Some clones in this sample may be carry-over from other donors' samples. CDR3 reads: CASSGQGGEETQYF. The nucleotide sequence is given as TGTGCCAGCAGTGGACAGGGTGGCGAAGAGACCCAGTACTTC.